The clone carrying this T cell receptor beta chain was seen only a few times. Its target is not known. TCRdb's copy holds only in-frame clones and misses some; the assay was immunoSEQ multiplex PCR. Of over 100,000 clones in the sample, about 86% were seen once. The data are from a study of T cell responses to AZD1222 COVID-19 vaccine. Study information: Doses given second, at about 4 or about 12 weeks, were pooled.

CDR3 length: 15 residues. With 4 bases removed from V and 3 bases from J, the gap between germline ends came to 15 bases. Germline lookup yields CDR1 ENHRY and CDR2 SYGVKD. Study-wide findings and caveats: Repertoires were sampled only after the peak T cell response. Baseline serostatus was positive in only six AZD1222 recipients. Breadth and depth of Spike-specific TCRs rose after two AZD1222 doses.

This chain links TRBV10-3 with TRBJ1-1; possibly TRBD1 for D (5 bases). The TCR was taken from an adult in good health. The sequencing used peripheral blood, collected on day 0 of AZD1222 vaccination. The CDR3 coding sequence is TGTGCCATCAGTGGGGGCAGCGTATTGTACACTGAAGCTTTCTTT. This gives the protein CAISGGSVLYTEAFF.